This TCR beta chain was sequenced in a study of technical replicates of blood from several donors. The junction had 2 bases not matched to a gene; V was cut back by 0 bases and J by 2 bases. Germline CDR1 SGHRS, CDR2 YFSETQ. The CDR3 loop spans 15 amino acids. Profiling relied on immunoSEQ multiplex PCR, and the TCRdb table lists in-frame clones only, not all of them. The sample lists roughly 50,000 clones, around 93% occurring once. This receptor was taken from a human donor in good health. Some clones in this sample may be carry-over from other donors' samples. The sample taken for sequencing was PBMCs. The chain joins TRBV5-1 to TRBJ2-1, with TRBD2 identical over 7 bases. CDR3 bases: TGCGCCAGCAGCTTGGGACTAGCTACCTACAATGAGCAGTTCTTC. Encoded protein: CASSLGLATYNEQFF.